Listed below are T cell receptor beta chains from one sample, sequenced in a study of sequential checkpoint blockade in melanoma. Sequencing was performed with immunoSEQ multiplex PCR; in TCRdb, only in-frame clones are kept and a portion is missing. The repertoire includes 20,000 to 25,000 clones, roughly 80% of them detected once, and around a tenth sits in the top ten. The material sequenced was CD8+ T cells sorted from blood (inferred from file names), taken from a patient given nivolumab and ipilimumab in sequence. The receptors were gathered from a human donor with melanoma. Both conserved end residues are part of each CDR3. Fields, in order: J gene, D gene, V gene, clone size, CDR3 DNA, CDR3 protein. The D gene is left open where the match is weak. Size tells how often a clone was seen (once, few, many) or the class of an expanded clone, and some rows leave it out.

>TRBJ1-1|TRBD1|TRBV2|-
TGTGCCAGCAGTAGTACAGGGGGCAAGTATGCTGCTTTCTTT
CASSSTGGKYAAFF
>TRBJ2-4|-|TRBV4-1|-
TGCGCCAGCAGCCAAGTCGGCGGGTGGGATAGACTAGCCAAAAACATTCAGTACTTC
CASSQVGGWDRLAKNIQYF
>TRBJ2-1|TRBD1|TRBV7-9|-
TGTGCCAGCAGCTTAACACAGGGGGATCACAATGAGCAGTTCTTC
CASSLTQGDHNEQFF
>TRBJ1-2|-|TRBV6-4|-
TGTGCCAGCAGTGAGAACAATCAGGGGACATACGGCTACACCTTC
CASSENNQGTYGYTF
>TRBJ2-1|TRBD2|TRBV7-9|-
TGTGCCAGCAGCTTAGCGCAGGCTAGCGGGGGCCACTACAATGAGCAGTTCTTC
CASSLAQASGGHYNEQFF
>TRBJ1-2|TRBD1|TRBV27|-
TGTGCCAGCAGTTTATGGGGGGGAGACAGGGGTGGCTACACCTTC
CASSLWGGDRGGYTF
>TRBJ2-4|TRBD1|TRBV2|-
TGTGCCAGCAGGGGGACAGGGAGAGCCAAAAACATTCAGTACTTC
CASRGTGRAKNIQYF
>TRBJ2-7|-|TRBV4-3|-
TGCGCCAGCAGCCCCGGAGATCGACCTCATTACGAGCAGTACTTC
CASSPGDRPHYEQYF
>TRBJ2-5|TRBD2|TRBV5-6|-
TGTGCCAGCAGCGAAACTAGCGGAGGGGTGTTGGAGGCCCAGTACTTC
CASSETSGGVLEAQYF
>TRBJ2-1|-|TRBV29-1|-
TGCAGCGTTGAAGGGCGTCAGGCGGGCGCCAACAAATACAATGAGCAGTTCTTC
CSVEGRQAGANKYNEQFF
>TRBJ2-7|TRBD2|TRBV6-5|-
TGTGCCAGCAGTTACTTCCAGGGAGGGATTGGCGAGCAGTACTTC
CASSYFQGGIGEQYF
>TRBJ2-1|TRBD1|TRBV9|few
TGTGCCAGCAGCAATGAGGACAGGGGCGGCTATGAGCAGTTCTTC
CASSNEDRGGYEQFF
>TRBJ2-7|-|TRBV7-9|-
TGTGCCAGCAGCTCGGACAACTACGAGCAGTACTTC
CASSSDNYEQYF
>TRBJ1-2|-|TRBV6-6|-
TGTGCCAGCAGTTACTCGACGGCGGCTGCCTATGGCTACACCTTC
CASSYSTAAAYGYTF
>TRBJ2-1|-|TRBV12-5|-
TGTGCTAGTGTCCCTGTGGACAGCAGGAATGAGCAGTTCTTC
CASVPVDSRNEQFF
>TRBJ2-7|-|TRBV5-1|-
TGCGCCAGCAGCTTGAACAGGGCCGAGCAGTACTTC
CASSLNRAEQYF
>TRBJ2-7|TRBD1|TRBV5-6|-
TGTGCCAGCAGCTTGGGGGGACAGGGCCCCCTGGACGAGCAGTACTTC
CASSLGGQGPLDEQYF
>TRBJ2-7|TRBD1|TRBV27|-
TGTGCCAGCAGCATCAGGGGGCGCGAGCAGTACTTC
CASSIRGREQYF
>TRBJ1-2|TRBD1|TRBV30|-
TGTGCCTGTTTAGGGGAAGGGGGCCCTTCTGTCTATGGCTACACCTTC
CACLGEGGPSVYGYTF
>TRBJ2-2|TRBD1|TRBV27|-
TGTGCCAGCAGTTTATACACCGCAGGGGGCGCAACCGGGGAGCTGTTTTTT
CASSLYTAGGATGELFF
>TRBJ2-2|TRBD1|TRBV27|large
TGTGCCAGCAGTTCGACAGGGGCGAACACCGGGGAGCTGTTTTTT
CASSSTGANTGELFF
>TRBJ1-5|-|TRBV4-1|-
TGCGCCAGCAGCCAACCCCAGGGGAATCAGCCCCAGCATTTT
CASSQPQGNQPQHF
>TRBJ2-1|-|TRBV6-5|-
TGTGCCAGCAGTTACTATGGGGGCCCTCACAATGAGCAGTTCTTC
CASSYYGGPHNEQFF
>TRBJ2-7|TRBD1|TRBV11-2|-
TGTGCCAGCAGCTCCCCTCAGGGGGTCATCTACGAGCAGTACTTC
CASSSPQGVIYEQYF
>TRBJ2-1|-|TRBV9|-
TGTGCCAGCAGCGTAGGAGGGGGAACGTACAATGAGCAGTTCTTC
CASSVGGGTYNEQFF
>TRBJ1-5|-|TRBV27|-
TGTGCCAGCAGTTTATCAACACACAGCAATCAGCCCCAGCATTTT
CASSLSTHSNQPQHF
>TRBJ1-1|-|TRBV15|-
TGTGCCACCAGTCACCGACGGAGCACTGAAGCTTTCTTT
CATSHRRSTEAFF
>TRBJ2-2|TRBD1|TRBV6-5|-
TGTGCCAGCAGTAGGACAGGGTACGACACCGGGGAGCTGTTTTTT
CASSRTGYDTGELFF
>TRBJ2-1|-|TRBV5-6|few
TGTGCCAGCAGCGAGGACACCTCCTACAATGAGCAGTTCTTC
CASSEDTSYNEQFF
>TRBJ2-5|-|TRBV9|once
TGTGCCAGCAGCGTAGGGACGGGAAAGTCCTACGAGCAATACTTC
CASSVGTGKSYEQYF
>TRBJ2-1|TRBD1|TRBV27|-
TGTGCCAGCAGTTTGGTGGCAGGGGGTTACAATGAGCAGTTCTTC
CASSLVAGGYNEQFF
>TRBJ2-7|-|TRBV27|-
TGTGCCAGCAGCTATAGCGGCTACGAGCAGTACTTC
CASSYSGYEQYF
>TRBJ2-3|TRBD1|TRBV27|-
TGTGCCAGCACTAAGGGGGCCTCAGATACGCAGTATTTT
CASTKGASDTQYF
>TRBJ2-1|TRBD2|TRBV10-3|-
TGTGCCATCAGATCCCTAGGTAGCGGGGACAATGAGCAGTTCTTC
CAIRSLGSGDNEQFF